This T cell receptor beta chain was documented in a study of PD-1 blockade in mismatch repair-deficient tumors. The table came from immunoSEQ multiplex PCR; TCRdb's copy has only in-frame clones and leaves some out. Of more than 85,000 clones in the sample, 70% to 85% were seen once. PCR or immunohistochemistry showed mismatch repair deficiency in every enrolled patient. On this clone itself: Its antigen remains unknown.

CDR1 is GTSNPN, CDR2 SVGIG, per germline (reference sequence). The CDR3 length is 12 residues. V dropped 0 bases and J dropped 4 bases, with 6 bases sitting between them. Notes on the study in general: Tumor-resident clones, often absent from pretreatment blood, expanded after pembrolizumab and then contracted.

This clonotype originated in an adult with mismatch repair-deficient cancer. Here the sequenced sample was peripheral blood, taken approximately 8 months after starting pembrolizumab. This rearrangement joins TRBV30 to TRBJ1-2; D gene ambiguous. CDR3 nucleotide sequence: TGTGCCTGGAGTGTATTTCGCTATGGCTACACCTTC. It encodes CAWSVFRYGYTF.